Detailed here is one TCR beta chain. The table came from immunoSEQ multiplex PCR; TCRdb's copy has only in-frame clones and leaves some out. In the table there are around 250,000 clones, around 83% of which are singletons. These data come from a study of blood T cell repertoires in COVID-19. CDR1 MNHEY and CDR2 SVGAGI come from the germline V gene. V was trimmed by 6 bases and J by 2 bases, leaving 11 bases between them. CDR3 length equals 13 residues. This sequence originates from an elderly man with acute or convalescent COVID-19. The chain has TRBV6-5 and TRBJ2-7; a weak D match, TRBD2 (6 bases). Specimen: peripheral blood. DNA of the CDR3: TGTGCCAGCAGGAGTAGCGGAACCTACGAGCAGTACTTC. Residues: CASRSSGTYEQYF.